The 19 T cell receptor beta chains below were found in one sample sequenced in a study of patients and donors after allogeneic stem cell transplantation. TCRdb called the RT-PCR reads again in MiXCR, with one record for every CDR3 protein. The sample lists about a million distinct CDR3 sequences, 15% to 20% occurring once. The sequenced sample consisted of blood, either unsorted or a sorted T cell fraction (not recorded which). The receptors here all came from a human donor who was either an allogeneic HSCT recipient or a stem cell or donor lymphocyte infusion donor (not recorded which). It is not recorded whose cells these are; they may come from a transplant donor.

This clonotype was detected a few times. The chain combines TRBV5-6 with TRBJ2-1, with TRBD1 identical over 9 bases. V shed 3 bases, J shed 8 bases, and the junction held 12 bases outside the gene matches. This CDR3 is built from 16 residues. The germline gives CDR1 SGHDT, CDR2 YYEEEE. CDR3 DNA: TGTGCCAGCAGCTACCCGGGACAGGGAAGGAAGGATGAGCAGTTCTTC. Encoded protein: CASSYPGQGRKDEQFF.

Here the CDR3 reads CASGPGQGNYVGDNSPLHF. The CDR3 region has the DNA TGCGCCAGCGGACCGGGACAGGGGAATTATGTTGGGGATAATTCACCCCTCCACTTT. This chain joins TRBV5-1 and TRBJ1-6; 10 nucleotides agree with TRBD1. With 7 bases clipped from V and 5 bases from J, the junction kept 18 bases outside the gene matches. The V gene's germline CDR1 is SGHRS and CDR2 YFSETQ. The CDR3 has 19 amino acids.

This clonotype came up a few times. The V and J genes are TRBV5-1 and TRBJ2-6; no firm D call. The CDR3 length is 15 residues. Trimming left V 2 bases short and J 2 bases short, with 8 bases between. Germline V gene sequence: CDR1 SGHRS, CDR2 YFSETQ. This CDR3 is CASSLIGAGANVLTF. The CDR3 DNA sequence: TGCGCCAGCAGCTTAATCGGAGCTGGGGCCAACGTCCTGACTTTC.

The CDR3 sequence: CASSRDRPTYEQYF. As DNA, the CDR3 is TGTGCCAGCAGCCGGGACAGGCCAACCTACGAGCAGTACTTC. The V and J genes are TRBV7-8 and TRBJ2-7, with TRBD1 matching over 8 bases. Germline-derived CDR1 and CDR2 are SGHVS and FQNEAQ. The CDR3 extends over 14 amino acids. The ends lost 5 bases at V and 2 bases at J; junction bases unmatched: 5.

J is TRBJ2-3 and V is TRBV4-1; D is undetermined. This CDR3 region has 15 residues. V shed 1 base and J shed 2 bases, with 10 bases lying between them. Germline assignment: CDR1 MGHRA and CDR2 YSYEKL. The CDR3 reads CASSQGPLFTDTQYF. For the CDR3, the DNA is TGCGCCAGCAGCCAAGGGCCTCTTTTCACAGATACGCAGTATTTT.

This chain uses TRBV20-1 with TRBJ1-5, with 8 bases lining up with TRBD1. The CDR3 sequence is 12 residues long. The germline V gene has CDR1 DFQATT and CDR2 SNEGSKA (reference sequence). J lost 8 bases, V lost 5 bases, and 5 bases had no gene match. As DNA, the CDR3 is TGCAGTGCTTGGGACAGGAGCAAGCCCCAGCATTTT. Translation gives CSAWDRSKPQHF.

The rearrangement joins TRBV11-2 to TRBJ2-7, with D hard to call. The V end was cut by 5 bases, the J end by 2 bases, with 10 bases between. The CDR3 is 13 residues long. The germline CDR1 and CDR2 sequences are SGHAT and FQNNGV. The CDR3: CASSPRNPYEQYF. DNA of the CDR3: TGTGCCAGCAGCCCTAGGAACCCCTACGAGCAGTACTTC. The variable domain in full, with the rest retrieved from reference TRBV11-2 and TRBJ2-7, is EAGVAQSPRYKIIEKRQSVAFWCNPISGHATLYWYQQILGQGPKLLIQFQNNGVVDDSQLPKDRFSAERLKGVDSTLKIQPAKLEDSAVYLCASSPRNPYEQYFGPGTRLTVT.

This clonotype has a handful of counts. In DNA form, the CDR3 reads TGTGCCAGCAGCCAAGATCTCGCGGGTACTGGGGCCAACGTCCTGACTTTC. It is translated as CASSQDLAGTGANVLTF. The genes are TRBV4-2 and TRBJ2-6; a weak D match, TRBD2 (5 bases). The ends were cut back, 0 bases at V and 2 bases at J, with 11 bases in the middle. Per germline, CDR1 LGHNA and CDR2 YNFKEQ. CDR3 size: 17 residues.

This clonotype was observed a handful of times. This chain connects TRBV5-1 to TRBJ1-1; 11 bases map to TRBD1. This CDR3 spans 16 amino acids. CDR1 and CDR2 (germline): SGHRS, YFSETQ. V lost 3 bases and J lost 4; bases outside the gene matches: 8. The CDR3 sequence: CASSSGQGAAGTEAFF. The CDR3 DNA is TGCGCCAGCAGCTCCGGACAGGGGGCCGCGGGCACTGAAGCTTTCTTT.

This chain connects TRBV5-1 to TRBJ2-2; 9 bases align to TRBD2. Germline assignment: CDR1 SGHRS and CDR2 YFSETQ. V trimming: 0 bases; J trimming: 7 bases; junction bases outside the gene matches: 7. This CDR3 has 16 residues. CDR3 sequence: CASSLELGLAGGELFF. The CDR3 coding sequence is TGCGCCAGCAGCTTGGAATTGGGACTAGCCGGCGGGGAGCTGTTTTTT. The entire variable domain, with the rest obtained from reference TRBV5-1 and TRBJ2-2, is as follows: KAGVTQTPRYLIKTRGQQVTLSCSPISGHRSVSWYQQTPGQGLQFLFEYFSETQRNKGNFPGRFSGRQFSNSRSEMNVSTLELGDSALYLCASSLELGLAGGELFFGEGSRLTVL.

The table lists this clonotype with a few counts. The chain recombines TRBV7-9 with TRBJ2-4; maybe TRBD2 (5 bases). CDR3 length: 12 residues. Germline V gene sequence: CDR1 SEHNR, CDR2 FQNEAQ (reference sequence). The V gene lost 1 base and the J gene lost 9 bases, with 7 bases spanning the gap. CDR3 DNA sequence: TGTGCCAGCAGCTTAGGGACTCTCATTCAGTACTTC. Protein: CASSLGTLIQYF. Based on the CDR3 plus reference TRBV7-9 and TRBJ2-4, the full variable domain is DTGVSQNPRHKITKRGQNVTFRCDPISEHNRLYWYRQTLGQGPEFLTYFQNEAQLEKSRLLSDRFSAERPKGSFSTLEIQRTEQGDSAMYLCASSLGTLIQYFGAGTRLSVL.

CDR3 region: CASSRRGLSSYNEQFF. CDR3 DNA sequence: TGTGCCAGCAGCCGCAGGGGGCTGAGCTCCTACAATGAGCAGTTCTTC. The V gene is TRBV12-3 or TRBV12-4, the J gene TRBJ2-1, with 8 bases identical to TRBD1. The CDR3 runs to 16 residues. The junction had 7 bases not matched to a gene; V was cut back by 6 bases and J by 0 bases.

The CDR3 is CASSFGQDTQYF. DNA of the CDR3: TGTGCCAGCAGTTTCGGGCAAGATACGCAGTATTTT. The chain is built from TRBV12-3 or TRBV12-4 and TRBJ2-3; D remains unclear. V was pared by 3 bases and J by 5 bases, with 6 bases between. The CDR3 extends over 12 amino acids.

This clonotype was counted only a few times. The rearrangement uses TRBV25-1 and TRBJ2-3; 8 bases fit TRBD1. Germline CDR1 is MGHDK and CDR2 is SYGVNS. The CDR3 is made up of 15 amino acids. With 2 bases clipped from V and 2 bases from J, the junction kept 3 bases outside the gene matches. The CDR3 here is CASSERDRITDTQYF. CDR3 nucleotides: TGTGCCAGCAGTGAAAGGGACAGGATCACAGATACGCAGTATTTT.

This clonotype was counted a few times. CDR3 nucleotides: TGTGCCAGCAGGATGGCGGGGGCCTCCTACAATGAGCAGTTCTTC. The encoded protein is CASRMAGASYNEQFF. The chain employs TRBV25-1 and TRBJ2-1, with a weak D call TRBD2 (7 bases). V lost 6 bases to trimming and J lost 0 bases, with 12 bases between them. In germline, CDR1 is MGHDK, CDR2 SYGVNS. This CDR3 has 15 amino acids.

This sequence joins TRBV5-1 and TRBJ1-2; D is perhaps TRBD1 (5 bases). Trimming cost V 6 bases and J 10 bases, with 13 bases left between them. Germline CDR1 is SGHRS and CDR2 is YFSETQ. The CDR3 runs 11 residues. CDR3: CASTSTDLYTF. The CDR3 region has the DNA TGCGCCAGCACCTCGACAGATCTCTACACCTTC.

The chain couples TRBV20-1 to TRBJ2-1; 13 bases map to TRBD2. The CDR3 sequence is 13 residues long. Germline CDR1 is DFQATT and CDR2 is SNEGSKA (reference sequence). CDR3 sequence (DNA): TGCAGCATACTAGCGGGGGGGCGGGATGAGCAGTTCTTC. This encodes CSILAGGRDEQFF.

This clonotype was seen a few times. This chain connects TRBV6-1 to TRBJ1-1; TRBD1 might be the D (6 bases). From germline, CDR1 is MNHNS and CDR2 SASEGT. The CDR3 covers 13 residues. Deletions cut 4 bases from V and 7 bases from J, with 13 bases between. The CDR3 spells CASSAKGGIEAFF. CDR3 nucleotide sequence: TGTGCCAGCAGTGCAAAAGGGGGAATTGAAGCTTTCTTT.

This clonotype was seen only once. The chain carries TRBV4-3 and TRBJ2-5; D may be TRBD1 or TRBD2 (5 bases each). Germline CDR1 LGHNA, CDR2 YSLEER. CDR3 length: 14 residues. Trimming took off 3 bases at V and 3 bases at J, with 11 bases between the two ends. The CDR3 DNA sequence: TGCGCCAGCAGCCACGGGACCGGGAAAGAGACCCAGTACTTC. Amino acids: CASSHGTGKETQYF.